This T cell receptor (beta chain) was identified during a study of neurological immune-mediated disorders. Study-level results: There were no CDR3 amino acid sequences shared by expanded clones across subjects, a result suggesting private repertoires in all groups.

Looked up from germline, CDR1 is MNHEY and CDR2 is SVGAGI. Trimming left V 2 bases short and J 2 bases short, with 7 bases between. CDR3 size: 13 residues. This clonotype was seen ten or more times. What it binds is unknown. The cDNA was generated through 5'RACE incorporating 10-nucleotide random UMIs. Every sequencing run generated in excess of 170 million TCR-beta sequences. These sequences covered 15-18 subjects. TCRdb passed the 5' RACE reads through MiXCR, listing each CDR3 protein once. This table holds over 11,000 distinct CDR3 sequences, 6% to 8% found once. The sample taken for sequencing was CD8+ T cells from blood. This clonotype originated in a woman aged 40 to 50 in good health. J is TRBJ2-7 and V is TRBV6-5; D gene uncertain. The CDR3 DNA follows: TGTGCCAGCAGTTACCGGGCCACCTACGAGCAGTACTTC. Translated: CASSYRATYEQYF.